These 6 T cell receptor beta chains came from one sample sequenced in a study of OX40 agonist ivuxolimab in advanced cancers. TCRdb keeps only in-frame clones here, not all; method: immunoSEQ multiplex PCR. The table shows 90,000 or so clones, with roughly 92% occurring only once. The sample consisted of CD4+ or CD8+ T cells sorted from blood, taken in a trial of the OX40 agonist ivuxolimab. The receptor source for this set is an adult with an advanced solid tumor such as melanoma, head and neck, liver or kidney cancer.

The gene calls are TRBV10-1 and TRBJ2-1, with a tentative D call TRBD2 (5 bases). CDR1 WNHNN and CDR2 SYGVQD come from the germline V gene (reference sequence). The CDR3 sequence is 14 residues long. Trimming took 5 bases from V and 2 from J, leaving 10 bases between them. The CDR3 spells CASSRTGTYNEQFF. As DNA, the CDR3 is TGCGCCAGCAGTCGGACCGGGACCTACAATGAGCAGTTCTTC.

The chain links TRBV10-3 to TRBJ2-3; 9 bases are shared with TRBD1. CDR1 is ENHRY and CDR2 is SYGVKD in the germline V gene. V lost 10 bases to trimming and J lost 3 bases; unmatched junction nucleotides: 11. The CDR3 has 15 amino acids. The CDR3 is CATRGGTGKTDTQYF. Written as DNA, the CDR3 is TGTGCCACAAGGGGGGGGACAGGGAAGACAGATACGCAGTATTTT.

The CDR3 nucleotides read TGTGCCAGCAGACCACAGGGGTTCGATGGCTACACCTTC. The encoded protein is CASRPQGFDGYTF. The chain carries TRBV28 and TRBJ1-2, with 7 bases lining up with TRBD1. This CDR3 is built from 13 residues. The germline V gene has CDR1 MDHEN and CDR2 SYDVKM. Unmatched junction bases numbered 7, after V lost 6 bases and J lost 6 bases.

In this sample, this clone turned up once. DNA of the CDR3: TGTGCCAGTAGTTCCAGACAGGGGGGAAAGATGAACACTGAAGCTTTCTTT. It is translated as CASSSRQGGKMNTEAFF. This sequence joins TRBV19 and TRBJ1-1; TRBD1 agrees at 9 bases. The V segment lost 5 bases and the J segment 0 bases; nucleotides outside the gene matches: 10. Germline V CDR1 and CDR2: LNHDA, SQIVND (reference sequence). The CDR3 contains 17 residues.

This clone turned up a few times. V usage is TRBV7-9 and J usage is TRBJ1-4; 10 nucleotides agree with TRBD1. V was clipped by 3 bases and J by 8 bases; unmatched bases: 3. Germline V lookup: CDR1 SEHNR, CDR2 FQNEAQ (reference sequence). The CDR3 is made up of 14 amino acids. For the CDR3, the DNA is TGTGCCAGCAGCTTCGGGACAGGGGACGAAAAACTGTTTTTT. It translates to CASSFGTGDEKLFF.

The V and J genes are TRBV18 and TRBJ2-1; no definite D call. The V and J ends lost 0 bases and 3 bases respectively, with 3 bases between them. Germline lookup yields CDR1 KGHSH and CDR2 LQKENI. The CDR3 is made up of 13 amino acids. The CDR3: CASSPPSYNEQFF. The CDR3 coding sequence is TGTGCCAGCTCACCACCTAGCTACAATGAGCAGTTCTTC.